Shown below are 31 T cell receptor beta chains from a single sample sequenced in a study of blood T cell repertoires in COVID-19. The method was immunoSEQ multiplex PCR; TCRdb's version includes in-frame clones alone and lacks a portion of them. The table shows 300,000 or so clones, with about 87% occurring only once. Source material: peripheral blood. These receptor sequences come from a woman in her twenties or thirties who had recovered from COVID-19.

Only a few counts were recorded for this clone. The V and J genes are TRBV2 and TRBJ1-6; TRBD1 agrees at 8 bases. CDR3 size: 15 residues. Germline CDR1 is SNHLY and CDR2 is FYNNEI. Germline trimming cut 5 bases from V and 12 bases from J; bases unmatched to any gene: 12. The CDR3 spells CASSLDRGSPEPLHF. CDR3 DNA: TGTGCCAGCAGTCTTGACAGGGGATCCCCTGAACCCCTCCACTTT.

The chain recombines TRBV5-1 with TRBJ1-2; 8 bases match TRBD1. From germline, CDR1 is SGHRS and CDR2 YFSETQ. The CDR3 is made up of 14 amino acids. V shed 6 bases and J 2 bases; nucleotides not matched to a gene: 6. CDR3 DNA sequence: TGCGCCAGCACCTTAGACAGGGGCAACTATGGCTACACCTTC. This sequence encodes CASTLDRGNYGYTF.

As to this clone: Relative to the germline gene, one junction end is altered; a read error may explain this. V is TRBV7-9 and J is TRBJ1-1; D uncertain. Germline CDR1 and CDR2: SEHNR and FQNEAQ (reference sequence). The CDR3 covers 12 residues. CDR3 coding DNA: TGTGCCAGCACCTTAGATCAGTCTGAAGCTTTCTTT. This sequence encodes CASTLDQSEAFF.

The chain carries TRBV12-1 and TRBJ2-5; TRBD1 is taken as the D call from the table, unchecked against the DNA. TRBV12-1 constitutes a pseudogene. The CDR3 contains 17 residues. The CDR3 bases are TGTGCCAGCAGCGCAGCCGACAGGCCTCCCGCTAAGGAGACCCAGTACTTC. It specifies CASSAADRPPAKETQYF.

The rearrangement links TRBV5-8 to TRBJ1-1; TRBD1 is a possible D gene (6 bases). CDR1 and CDR2 from the germline V gene are SGHTS and YDEGEE. The CDR3 is 17 residues long. Trimming removed 0 bases at V and 5 bases at J, with 20 bases between. The chain's CDR3 is CASSLGRDTRTGTEAFF. The CDR3, as DNA: TGTGCCAGCAGCTTGGGCCGGGACACCCGAACGGGGACTGAAGCTTTCTTT.

This sequence joins TRBV30 and TRBJ2-2, with D possibly being TRBD1 (6 bases). This CDR3 has 17 residues. CDR1 is GTSNPN, CDR2 SVGIG, per germline (reference sequence). V gave up 3 bases and J gave up 7 bases, with 24 bases separating them. This CDR3 reads CAWRGTGSGVESGELFF. As DNA, the CDR3 is TGTGCCTGGAGGGGCACAGGGTCCGGTGTCGAGAGCGGGGAGCTGTTTTTT.

This chain links TRBV18 with TRBJ1-2; TRBD1 is a possible D gene (6 bases). Trimming took 2 bases from V and 7 from J, leaving 17 bases between them. From germline, CDR1 is KGHSH and CDR2 LQKENI. The CDR3 has 15 amino acids. The CDR3 DNA reads TGTGCCAGCTCACCAGATAGACAGGACGTCTCTGGCTACACCTTC. This gives the protein CASSPDRQDVSGYTF.

The V call is TRBV7-9, the J call TRBJ1-2, with D possibly being TRBD1 (6 bases). V was clipped by 4 bases and J by 0 bases, with 15 bases between them. The CDR3 length is 16 residues. Germline lookup yields CDR1 SEHNR and CDR2 FQNEAQ (reference sequence). The CDR3, as DNA: TGTGCCAGCAGCTACAAGGGGACACCTCCTAACTATGGCTACACCTTC. It specifies CASSYKGTPPNYGYTF.

The rearrangement joins TRBV6-5 to TRBJ1-1, with D possibly matching TRBD1 (5 bases). This CDR3 comprises 13 residues. Deletions cut 9 bases from V and 3 bases from J, with 14 bases between. Germline V CDR1 and CDR2: MNHEY, SVGAGI. The CDR3 spells CASTRGLDTEAFF. CDR3 nucleotides: TGTGCCAGTACCCGGGGGTTGGACACTGAAGCTTTCTTT.

CDR3 DNA: TGTGCCAGCTCACCCATCGAGTTCTCTGAAGCTTTCTTT. Translated, it gives CASSPIEFSEAFF. This rearrangement joins TRBV18 to TRBJ1-1; D gene unclear. Deletions cut 3 bases from V and 6 bases from J, with 11 bases between. CDR3 size: 13 residues. Germline loops: CDR1 KGHSH, CDR2 LQKENI.

J is TRBJ1-1 and V is TRBV5-6; D gene unclear. V dropped 3 bases and J dropped 5 bases, with 14 bases sitting between them. This CDR3 region has 14 residues. The germline V gene encodes CDR1 SGHDT and CDR2 YYEEEE. The CDR3 nucleotides are TGTGCCAGCAGCTCGGAGGGTTTAATTACTGAAGCTTTCTTT. Amino acid sequence: CASSSEGLITEAFF.

DNA of the CDR3: TGTGCCAGTAGTACGAGGACGGGATCTTACGAGCAGTACTTC. Translated, it gives CASSTRTGSYEQYF. The gene calls are TRBV19 and TRBJ2-7, with a possible D match to TRBD2 (5 bases). Trimming pared 4 bases from V and 4 bases from J, leaving 14 bases between. This CDR3 is built from 14 residues. Looked up from germline, CDR1 is LNHDA and CDR2 is SQIVND (reference sequence).

The chain employs TRBV19 and TRBJ1-5; D perhaps matches TRBD1 (6 bases). V was shortened by 1 base and J by 6 bases, with 16 bases between the two germline ends. Germline CDR1 is LNHDA and CDR2 is SQIVND (reference sequence). The CDR3 contains 16 residues. This CDR3 is CASSIVIGGWGQPQHF. DNA for the CDR3: TGTGCCAGTAGTATAGTGATTGGGGGCTGGGGTCAGCCCCAGCATTTT. Complete variable domain (other parts from reference TRBV19 and TRBJ1-5): DGGITQSPKYLFRKEGQNVTLSCEQNLNHDAMYWYRQDPGQGLRLIYYSQIVNDFQKGDIAEGYSVSREKKESFPLTVTSAQKNPTAFYLCASSIVIGGWGQPQHFGDGTRLSIL.

The chain is built from TRBV7-2 and TRBJ2-7, with 8 bases matching TRBD1. The germline V gene encodes CDR1 SGHTA and CDR2 FQGNSA. After removal of 1 base from V and 3 bases from J, the junction contained 2 bases not matched to a gene. The CDR3 sequence is 14 residues long. CDR3: CASSLGTGYYEQYF. The CDR3 coding sequence is TGTGCCAGCAGCTTAGGGACAGGGTACTACGAGCAGTACTTC.

The chain recombines TRBV3-1 (or the pseudogene TRBV3-2) with TRBJ2-1; TRBD1 matches at 9 bases. CDR1 is LGHDT and CDR2 is YNNKEL in the germline V gene (reference sequence). CDR3 size: 17 residues. V dropped 4 bases and J dropped 8; count of bases not matched to a gene: 15. The CDR3 DNA reads TGTGCCAGCAGCCGATCTTTAGGGACAGGGAGAGGCGATGAGCAGTTCTTC. Translated, it gives CASSRSLGTGRGDEQFF.

The genes are TRBV27 and TRBJ2-5; TRBD1 aligns across 8 bases. CDR1 is MNHEY, CDR2 SMNVEV, per germline (reference sequence). This CDR3 comprises 14 residues. The V and J ends lost 5 bases and 5 bases, in that order; junction bases with no gene match: 7. CDR3 loop: CASSRAGGLETQYF. The CDR3 coding sequence is TGTGCCAGCAGTCGGGCAGGGGGCTTGGAGACCCAGTACTTC.

The V gene is TRBV30, the J gene TRBJ2-7; D may be TRBD1 (5 bases). CDR3 size: 13 residues. Germline CDR1 reads GTSNPN; CDR2 reads SVGIG (reference sequence). Deletions cut 0 bases from V and 4 bases from J, with 10 bases between. CDR3 loop: CAWSVRQSYEQYF. The CDR3 bases are TGTGCCTGGAGTGTACGACAGTCATACGAGCAGTACTTC.

The CDR3 loop reads CASAPNRDTGELFF. CDR3 nucleotide sequence: TGTGCCAGCGCACCAAATAGAGACACCGGGGAGCTGTTTTTT. The chain uses TRBV14 and TRBJ2-2; D gene ambiguous. CDR3 length: 14 residues. Germline V gene data show CDR1 as SGHDN and CDR2 as FVKESK. The ends were cut back, 8 bases at V and 3 bases at J, with 13 bases in the middle.

A word on this clone: The sample has other DNA sequences that encode this CDR3 too. V is TRBV7-8 and J is TRBJ2-7, with TRBD1 matching over 10 bases. The trim removed 3 bases at V and 5 bases at J, leaving 1 base unmatched. There are 13 residues in the CDR3. CDR1 is SGHVS, CDR2 FQNEAQ, per germline. The CDR3 sequence is CASSLTGGDEQYF. The CDR3 DNA sequence: TGTGCCAGCAGCTTGACAGGGGGCGACGAGCAGTACTTC.

This clone occurred once. The J gene is TRBJ1-6, the V gene TRBV30; D unresolved. V shed 2 bases and J shed 7 bases, with 12 bases lying between them. Germline assignment: CDR1 GTSNPN and CDR2 SVGIG (reference sequence). CDR3 length: 14 residues. The CDR3 DNA follows: TGTGCCTGGAGTAGGAGCGTTGGGAATTCACCCCTCCACTTT. It translates to CAWSRSVGNSPLHF. The full variable domain, its missing parts supplied by reference TRBV30 and TRBJ1-6, is SQTIHQWPATLVQPVGSPLSLECTVEGTSNPNLYWYRQAAGRGLQLLFYSVGIGQISSEVPQNLSASRPQDRQFILSSKKLLLSDSGFYLCAWSRSVGNSPLHFGNGTRLTVT.

V gene TRBV6-2 or TRBV6-3 combines with J gene TRBJ2-1, with TRBD1 matching over 8 bases. Trimming cost V 6 bases and J 6 bases; bases outside gene matches: 13. Germline loops: CDR1 MNHEY, CDR2 SVGEGT. This CDR3 is built from 16 residues. CDR3 nucleotides: TGTGCCAGCAGCCCCAGGGGGCGCCCCGGTGGCAATGAGCAGTTCTTC. It is translated as CASSPRGRPGGNEQFF.

This sequence joins TRBV7-3 and TRBJ1-6; tentative D call: TRBD1 (5 bases). This CDR3 is built from 14 residues. V was pared by 2 bases and J by 6 bases, with 8 bases between. CDR1 is SGHTA, CDR2 FQGTGA, per germline. The CDR3 sequence: CASSLQGSNSPLHF. The DNA of the CDR3 is TGTGCCAGCAGCTTACAGGGAAGTAATTCACCCCTCCACTTT.

The chain uses TRBV7-8 and TRBJ2-2; the match to TRBD2 covers 9 bases. Per germline, CDR1 SGHVS and CDR2 FQNEAQ. With 6 bases clipped from V and 3 bases from J, the junction kept 8 bases outside the gene matches. The CDR3 sequence is 16 residues long. The CDR3 coding sequence is TGTGCCAGCAGTTTTAGGTGGACTAGCGACACCGGGGAGCTGTTTTTT. This gives the protein CASSFRWTSDTGELFF.

This rearrangement joins TRBV19 to TRBJ2-1; 12 positions match TRBD2. J was trimmed by 4 bases and V by 4 bases; bases with no gene match: 8. CDR1 is LNHDA and CDR2 is SQIVND in the germline V gene (reference sequence). The CDR3 spans 17 residues. CDR3 amino acids: CASSTRLAGVIYNEQFF. In DNA, the CDR3 is TGTGCCAGTAGTACCCGACTAGCGGGGGTAATTTACAATGAGCAGTTCTTC.

The chain joins TRBV19 to TRBJ1-2; 11 bases agree with TRBD1. CDR1 and CDR2 from the germline V gene are LNHDA and SQIVND (reference sequence). The CDR3 length is 14 residues. V shed 3 bases, J shed 3 bases, and the junction held 0 bases outside the gene matches. CDR3 residues: CASSMDRGHYGYTF. As DNA, the CDR3 is TGTGCCAGTAGTATGGACAGGGGGCACTATGGCTACACCTTC. The full variable domain, in which reference TRBV19 and TRBJ1-2 provide the parts outside the CDR3, is DGGITQSPKYLFRKEGQNVTLSCEQNLNHDAMYWYRQDPGQGLRLIYYSQIVNDFQKGDIAEGYSVSREKKESFPLTVTSAQKNPTAFYLCASSMDRGHYGYTFGSGTRLTVV.

CDR3 sequence: CASSLGGEQETQYF. The CDR3 nucleotides read TGTGCCAGCAGCCTCGGGGGAGAACAAGAGACCCAGTACTTC. V gene TRBV7-3 combines with J gene TRBJ2-5; perhaps TRBD2 as D (6 bases). In germline, CDR1 is SGHTA, CDR2 FQGTGA. V was trimmed by 5 bases and J by 2 bases, leaving 12 bases between them. The CDR3 contains 14 residues.

The V call is TRBV5-3, the J call TRBJ1-1; 7 bases line up with TRBD1. TRBV5-3 is treated as an ORF (open reading frame) with a function not yet certain. This CDR3 comprises 15 residues. V gave up 5 bases and J gave up 1 base; unmatched junction bases: 8. The CDR3: CARSSPGQTNTEAFF. The DNA of the CDR3 is TGTGCCAGAAGTTCACCGGGACAGACGAACACTGAAGCTTTCTTT.

V and J are TRBV7-2 and TRBJ1-4, with 9 positions matching TRBD1. The V segment lost 3 bases and the J segment 13 bases; nucleotides outside the gene matches: 6. CDR1 is SGHTA, CDR2 FQGNSA, per germline. The CDR3 runs to 13 residues. CDR3 protein: CASSLDRGRPLFF. CDR3 bases: TGTGCCAGCAGCTTGGACAGGGGACGGCCACTGTTTTTT.

The chain uses TRBV7-2 and TRBJ2-1, with D unresolved. Germline CDR1 reads SGHTA; CDR2 reads FQGNSA. V was shortened by 1 base and J by 6 bases, with 10 bases between the two germline ends. The CDR3 runs to 14 residues. The CDR3 DNA reads TGTGCCAGCAGCTTAGTTAGCACCAGCAATGAGCAGTTCTTC. Translated: CASSLVSTSNEQFF.

The chain carries TRBV10-3 and TRBJ2-5, with TRBD2 matching over 10 bases. Germline trimming cut 4 bases from V and 3 bases from J; bases unmatched to any gene: 5. The CDR3 runs to 15 residues. From germline, CDR1 is ENHRY and CDR2 SYGVKD. The CDR3 protein is CAISALLAGKETQYF. In nucleotides, the CDR3 is TGTGCCATCAGTGCCCTACTAGCGGGGAAAGAGACCCAGTACTTC.

The chain combines TRBV11-2 with TRBJ2-7; 8 bases match TRBD1. After removal of 3 bases from V and 3 bases from J, the junction contained 4 bases not matched to a gene. Looked up from germline, CDR1 is SGHAT and CDR2 is FQNNGV. The CDR3 runs 14 residues. CDR3 in amino acids: CASSLDRANYEQYF. The CDR3 nucleotides are TGTGCCAGCAGCTTGGACAGGGCGAACTACGAGCAGTACTTC.